Below are 3 T cell receptor beta chains sequenced from a single sample in a study of T cells in lung cancer brain metastases. Here immunoSEQ multiplex PCR was the method, and the copy in TCRdb shows in-frame clones only, minus some. The sample has 2,000 to 2,500 clones, about nine tenths seen once. Sequencing input: tumor tissue from the primary lung tumor. Source of these receptors: a man aged 65 to 79 with non-small cell lung cancer.

This chain joins TRBV25-1 and TRBJ2-7; 10 nucleotides line up with TRBD1. CDR3 length: 13 amino acids. Germline values: CDR1 MGHDK, CDR2 SYGVNS. Trimming at V came to 8 bases and at J to 1 base, leaving 2 bases not matched to a gene. The CDR3 region has the DNA TGTGCCAGCTCGGGACAGGGGTCCTACGAGCAGTACTTC. Translation gives CASSGQGSYEQYF.

The rearrangement links TRBV4-2 to TRBJ2-2; 8 nucleotides line up with TRBD1. Unmatched junction bases numbered 4, after V lost 3 bases and J lost 7 bases. The CDR3 spans 14 residues. The germline V gene has CDR1 LGHNA and CDR2 YNFKEQ. This CDR3 is CASSHGQGDGELFF. The CDR3 nucleotides are TGTGCCAGCAGCCATGGACAGGGCGACGGGGAGCTGTTTTTT.

This clone was picked up one time. The gene calls are TRBV15 and TRBJ2-2; tentative D call: TRBD2 (7 bases). The V and J ends lost 11 bases and 5 bases respectively, with 18 bases between them. CDR1 and CDR2 (germline): LNHNV, YYDKDF (reference sequence). The CDR3 is 14 amino acids. CDR3 bases: TGTGCCGCATCTGAGGGGAGGGGGACCGGGGAGCTGTTTTTT. It codes for CAASEGRGTGELFF.